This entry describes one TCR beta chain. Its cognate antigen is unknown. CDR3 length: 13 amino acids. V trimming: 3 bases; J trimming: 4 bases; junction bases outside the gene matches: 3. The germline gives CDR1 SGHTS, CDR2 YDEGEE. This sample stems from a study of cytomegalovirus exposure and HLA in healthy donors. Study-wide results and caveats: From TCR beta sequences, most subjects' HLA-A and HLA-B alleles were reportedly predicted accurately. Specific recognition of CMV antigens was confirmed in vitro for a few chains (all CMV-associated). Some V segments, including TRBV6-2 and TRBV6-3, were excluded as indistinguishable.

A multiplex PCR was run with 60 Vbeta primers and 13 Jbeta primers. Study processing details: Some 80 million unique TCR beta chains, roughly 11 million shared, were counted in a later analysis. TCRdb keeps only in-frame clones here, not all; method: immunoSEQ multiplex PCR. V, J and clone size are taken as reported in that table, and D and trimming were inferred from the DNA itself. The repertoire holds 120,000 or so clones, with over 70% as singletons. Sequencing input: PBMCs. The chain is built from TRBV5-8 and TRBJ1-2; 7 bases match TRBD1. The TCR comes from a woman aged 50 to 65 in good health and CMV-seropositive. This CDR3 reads CASSWGQSYGYTF. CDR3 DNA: TGTGCCAGCAGCTGGGGACAGTCCTATGGCTACACCTTC.